A selection of T cell receptor beta chains follows, all from one sample in a study of CD8 T cells in ankylosing spondylitis. Via MiXCR, TCRdb re-called the 5' RACE reads, giving one row per CDR3 protein. This table has 400,000 or so distinct CDR3 sequences, 25% to 30% appearing once. Material for sequencing was blood, either unsorted or a sorted T cell fraction (not recorded which). The receptors stem from a male donor with ankylosing spondylitis. Each CDR3 is given without its conserved first and last residue.

v_gene: TRBV20-1
j_gene: TRBJ2-1
len: 12
CDR3aa: SASGSGSYNEQF

v_gene: TRBV5-1
j_gene: TRBJ2-1
len: 13
CDR3aa: ASSLTVFSYNEQF

v_gene: TRBV12-3/TRBV12-4
j_gene: TRBJ2-1
len: 13
CDR3aa: ASSQTSGRANEQF

v_gene: TRBV5-5
j_gene: TRBJ2-3
len: 13
CDR3aa: ASSRWTSPTDTQY

v_gene: TRBV12-3/TRBV12-4
j_gene: TRBJ2-5
len: 10
CDR3aa: ASSFGTGIGN

v_gene: TRBV13
j_gene: TRBJ1-6
len: 16
CDR3aa: ASTVSLRGSPYNSPLH

v_gene: TRBV7-2
j_gene: TRBJ2-3
len: 14
CDR3aa: ASTKRQGASTDTQY

v_gene: TRBV29-1
j_gene: TRBJ1-1
len: 11
CDR3aa: SVGRDTNTEAF

v_gene: TRBV5-1
j_gene: TRBJ2-5
len: 13
CDR3aa: ASTQQGSPGETQY

v_gene: TRBV20-1
j_gene: TRBJ2-1
len: 12
CDR3aa: SAVLAVSYNEQF

v_gene: TRBV6-6
j_gene: TRBJ2-1
len: 11
CDR3aa: ASRATGFDEQF

v_gene: TRBV4-1
j_gene: TRBJ1-6
len: 16
CDR3aa: ASSRIGDGGQDNSPLH

v_gene: TRBV5-1
j_gene: TRBJ1-5
len: 13
CDR3aa: ASSYDPNSNQPQH

v_gene: TRBV11-2
j_gene: TRBJ1-3
len: 15
CDR3aa: ASSFGLYRRSGNTIY

v_gene: TRBV27
j_gene: TRBJ2-1
len: 13
CDR3aa: ASVESLSSYNEQF

v_gene: TRBV7-8
j_gene: TRBJ2-2
len: 14
CDR3aa: ASSLWGGMVPGELF

v_gene: TRBV27
j_gene: TRBJ2-7
len: 13
CDR3aa: ASRDSDRDAHEQY

v_gene: TRBV11-2
j_gene: TRBJ1-1
len: 12
CDR3aa: ASSLATVNTEAF

v_gene: TRBV4-1
j_gene: TRBJ1-1
len: 11
CDR3aa: ASRGQGGTEAF

v_gene: TRBV20-1
j_gene: TRBJ2-1
len: 8
CDR3aa: SASSGEQF

v_gene: TRBV7-9
j_gene: TRBJ2-3
len: 13
CDR3aa: ASIPLAGVTDTQY

v_gene: TRBV15
j_gene: TRBJ1-2
len: 12
CDR3aa: ATSRVGQGVGYT

v_gene: TRBV24-1
j_gene: TRBJ2-5
len: 14
CDR3aa: ATSHSIAAYQETQY

v_gene: TRBV2
j_gene: TRBJ2-1
len: 13
CDR3aa: ASSELREVVNEQF

v_gene: TRBV20-1
j_gene: TRBJ2-1
len: 12
CDR3aa: SARVRGSYNEQF

v_gene: TRBV29-1
j_gene: TRBJ2-3
len: 10
CDR3aa: SVEGGTDTQY

v_gene: TRBV29-1
j_gene: TRBJ2-1
len: 12
CDR3aa: SVWTSGSGDEQF

v_gene: TRBV7-8
j_gene: TRBJ2-3
len: 13
CDR3aa: ASSLMGLAADTQY

v_gene: TRBV5-1
j_gene: TRBJ2-3
len: 12
CDR3aa: ASSLDTGRDTQY

v_gene: TRBV10-1
j_gene: TRBJ2-3
len: 11
CDR3aa: ASSEAGTDTQY

v_gene: TRBV29-1
j_gene: TRBJ2-7
len: 11
CDR3aa: SARTSGSVEQY